These T cell receptor beta chains were read from a single sample in a study of cytomegalovirus exposure and HLA in healthy donors. This table comes from immunoSEQ multiplex PCR, and its TCRdb copy is limited to in-frame clones, with some not included. The record lists 65,000 to 85,000 clones, of which the ten most abundant hold about 1.8%. The sequenced sample was PBMCs. These receptors were collected from a woman between 25 and 40 years old in good health and CMV-seronegative. Both conserved end residues are trimmed from each CDR3. The order of the fields is V gene, J gene, CDR3 protein.

v_gene: TRBV9
j_gene: TRBJ2-2
CDR3aa: ASSPVGTSGRLGELF

v_gene: TRBV15
j_gene: TRBJ2-5
CDR3aa: ATSSALAGGQETQY

v_gene: TRBV4-2
j_gene: TRBJ2-1
CDR3aa: ASSPSNRPGTRGNEQF

v_gene: TRBV9
j_gene: TRBJ1-3
CDR3aa: ASSVEGTVSGNTIY

v_gene: TRBV7-2
j_gene: TRBJ1-1
CDR3aa: ASSSRLAGWVMNTEAF

v_gene: TRBV15
j_gene: TRBJ1-6
CDR3aa: ATSREGQGSSPLH

v_gene: TRBV28
j_gene: TRBJ1-2
CDR3aa: ASSLVSSRGYT

v_gene: TRBV30
j_gene: TRBJ1-1
CDR3aa: AGQGAVRTEAF

v_gene: TRBV18
j_gene: TRBJ2-1
CDR3aa: ASAPPGGGGVDEQF

v_gene: TRBV9
j_gene: TRBJ1-2
CDR3aa: ASRLSGGAGYT

v_gene: TRBV7-8
j_gene: TRBJ2-7
CDR3aa: ASSFQQGAIEQY

v_gene: TRBV18
j_gene: TRBJ2-2
CDR3aa: ASSPPGLAGEMNTGELF

v_gene: TRBV6-1
j_gene: TRBJ1-2
CDR3aa: ASSARTGGIYGYT

v_gene: TRBV9
j_gene: TRBJ1-1
CDR3aa: ASSEYRGAEAF